These 9 T cell receptor beta chains originate from one sample sequenced in a study of glioma-infiltrating T cells after dendritic cell vaccination (dated by TCRdb to 2016 to 2018). To prepare the library, the immunoSEQ multiplex PCR assay was applied. TCRdb mirrors the immuneACCESS table, restricted to in-frame sequences. Some clones are absent from its copies; in checked studies, under half trace to an unresolved V gene, and the reason for the others is unknown. The sample yields roughly 82,000 clones; about 90% were counted once. Roughly 3.2% of the sample is held by the ten biggest clonotypes. The sample here was blood, taken before dendritic cell vaccination. Every receptor here comes from a human donor with glioblastoma.

This rearrangement joins TRBV5-4 to TRBJ2-2; no clear D. Trimming took off 0 bases at V and 4 bases at J, with 7 bases between the two ends. The germline V gene has CDR1 SGHNT and CDR2 YYREEE (reference sequence). The CDR3 loop spans 14 amino acids. CDR3 DNA sequence: TGTGCCAGCAGCTTGGTGGGCATCACCGGGGAGCTGTTTTTT. It yields the protein CASSLVGITGELFF. The full variable domain, its missing parts supplied by reference TRBV5-4 and TRBJ2-2, is ETGVTQSPTHLIKTRGQQVTLRCSSQSGHNTVSWYQQALGQGPQFIFQYYREEENGRGNFPPRFSGLQFPNYSSELNVNALELDDSALYLCASSLVGITGELFFGEGSRLTVL.

The rearrangement joins TRBV5-6 to TRBJ2-3; D possibly corresponds to TRBD1 (5 bases). Germline assignment: CDR1 SGHDT and CDR2 YYEEEE. V was shortened by 4 bases and J by 0 bases, with 12 bases between the two germline ends. The CDR3 contains 15 residues. In DNA form, the CDR3 reads TGTGCCAGCAGCCCGGACATGTCTAGCACAGATACGCAGTATTTT. Encoded protein: CASSPDMSSTDTQYF.

V and J are TRBV29-1 and TRBJ1-5; 10 bases line up with TRBD1. Germline values: CDR1 SQVTM, CDR2 ANQGSEA. The CDR3 extends over 14 amino acids. V dropped 7 bases and J dropped 4; count of bases not matched to a gene: 7. CDR3 DNA: TGCAGCGCCAGGACAGGGGGTCGGAATCAGCCCCAGCATTTT. Protein product: CSARTGGRNQPQHF.

V usage is TRBV6-6 and J usage is TRBJ1-5; the match to TRBD1 covers 9 bases. The V gene end was trimmed by 5 bases and the J gene end by 3 bases; junction bases not matched to a gene: 5. The germline V gene has CDR1 MNHNY and CDR2 SVGAGI (reference sequence). This CDR3 is 15 amino acids long. CDR3 sequence: CASSPGQGFNQPQHF. Written as DNA, the CDR3 is TGTGCCAGCAGTCCGGGACAGGGCTTCAATCAGCCCCAGCATTTT.

The V call is TRBV5-1, the J call TRBJ2-3, with 7 bases identical to TRBD2. Germline V CDR1 and CDR2: SGHRS, YFSETQ. Germline trimming cut 7 bases from V and 3 bases from J; bases unmatched to any gene: 8. This CDR3 spans 14 amino acids. CDR3 in DNA: TGCGCCAGCTCGGGACTACAAACAACAGATACGCAGTATTTT. It codes for CASSGLQTTDTQYF.

This chain joins TRBV11-1 and TRBJ2-1; D gene uncertain. CDR3 size: 13 residues. The V gene's germline CDR1 is SGHAT and CDR2 FQDESV (reference sequence). The V gene lost 3 bases and the J gene lost 9 bases, with 12 bases spanning the gap. CDR3 region: CASSLRVGSEQFF. In DNA, the CDR3 is TGTGCCAGCAGCTTGAGAGTGGGCAGTGAGCAGTTCTTC.

The chain links TRBV13 to TRBJ2-5, with D possibly matching TRBD2 (5 bases). Looked up from germline, CDR1 is PRHDT and CDR2 is FYEKMQ (reference sequence). This CDR3 has 15 amino acids. V lost 2 bases, J lost 3 bases, and 13 bases lay in between. The CDR3 loop is CASSLQRTIEETQYF. The CDR3 DNA follows: TGTGCCAGCAGCTTACAGCGGACCATTGAAGAGACCCAGTACTTC.

Only a few counts were recorded for this clone. The junction shows a germline mismatch at one end, possibly a read error. The chain links TRBV7-7 to TRBJ2-1; D uncertain. Germline CDR1 is SSHAT and CDR2 is FNYEAQ (reference sequence). There are 13 residues in the CDR3. The CDR3 DNA is TGTGCTAGCAGCTTAGGTATGGAGAATGAGCAGTTCTTC. As protein: CASSLGMENEQFF.

The chain employs TRBV25-1 and TRBJ2-7; D might be TRBD2 (6 bases). Trimming pared 3 bases from V and 7 bases from J, leaving 19 bases between. The CDR3 runs to 15 residues. Per the germline V gene, CDR1 is MGHDK and CDR2 is SYGVNS. In nucleotides, the CDR3 is TGTGCCAGCAGTGACGGGGGAAGGAACTCGGGAGAGCAGTACTTC. This gives the protein CASSDGGRNSGEQYF.